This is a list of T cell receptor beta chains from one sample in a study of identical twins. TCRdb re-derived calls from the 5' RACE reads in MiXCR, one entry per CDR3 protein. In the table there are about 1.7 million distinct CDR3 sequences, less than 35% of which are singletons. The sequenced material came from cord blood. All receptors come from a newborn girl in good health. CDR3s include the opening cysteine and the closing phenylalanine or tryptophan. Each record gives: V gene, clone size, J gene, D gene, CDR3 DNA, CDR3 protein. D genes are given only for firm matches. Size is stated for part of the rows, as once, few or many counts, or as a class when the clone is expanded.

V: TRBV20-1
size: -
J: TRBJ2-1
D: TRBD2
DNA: TGCAGTGCTAGAGACCTAGCGGGAGTTGGGTTGTTTGAGCAGTTCTTC
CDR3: CSARDLAGVGLFEQFF

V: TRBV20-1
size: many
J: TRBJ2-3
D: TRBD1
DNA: TGCAGTGCTAGAGATCTTTGGGACAGTGTCACAGATACGCAGTATTTT
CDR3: CSARDLWDSVTDTQYF

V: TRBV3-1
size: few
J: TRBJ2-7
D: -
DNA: TGTGCCAGCAGCCCGGGGACTTTCCGCCCGTACGAGCAGTACTTC
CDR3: CASSPGTFRPYEQYF

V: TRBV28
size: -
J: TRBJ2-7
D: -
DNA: TGTGCCAGCAAGGTCAGACCGCCCGGGAGTGAGCAGTACTTC
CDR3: CASKVRPPGSEQYF

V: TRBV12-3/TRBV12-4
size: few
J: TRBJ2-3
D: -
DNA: TGTGCCAGTGTCTCCGGGTACACAGATACGCAGTATTTT
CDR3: CASVSGYTDTQYF

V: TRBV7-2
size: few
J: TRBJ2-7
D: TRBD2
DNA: TGTGCCAGCAGCTCCTATCTAGCGGGAAGAAACTACGAGCAGTACTTC
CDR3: CASSSYLAGRNYEQYF

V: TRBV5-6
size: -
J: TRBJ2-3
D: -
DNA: TGTGCCAGCAGCTGGGGATGGACTCGTACGCAGTATTTT
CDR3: CASSWGWTRTQYF

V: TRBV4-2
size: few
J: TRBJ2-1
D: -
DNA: TGTGCCAGCAGCCAAGATCAGGTCAGCGTTGGTGGTCCTGAGCAGTTCTTC
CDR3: CASSQDQVSVGGPEQFF

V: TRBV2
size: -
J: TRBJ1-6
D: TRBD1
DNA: TGTGCCAGCAGCGACAGGGCCCTTGAGTATAATTCACCCCTCCACTTT
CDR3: CASSDRALEYNSPLHF

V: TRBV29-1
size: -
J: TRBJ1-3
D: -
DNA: TGCAGCGTTGCCCCGGACAGCTCTGGAAACACCATATATTTT
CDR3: CSVAPDSSGNTIYF